This T cell receptor beta chain was found in a study of vaccination effects on CD4 cells after COVID-19. Study conclusions and caveats: Early post-infection timepoints were absent, and convalescent patients were few.

Generated by immunoSEQ multiplex PCR, the TCRdb table keeps only in-frame clones and is missing some. The table lists 25,000 or so clones, around four fifths of them singletons. V was clipped by 3 bases and J by 3 bases; unmatched bases: 2. CDR3 length: 14 residues. Germline CDR1 is LGHDT and CDR2 is YNNKEL (reference sequence). Sequencing followed a ViraFEST assay step that expanded antigen-specific CD4+ T cells with viral peptide pools. Isolation of CD4+ T cells took place after less than 12 days of culture. Of the BNT162b2 and mRNA-1273 vaccines, participants received two doses of one or the other. This clone occurred once. Its antigen is currently unknown.

The source material was CD4+ T cells from PBMCs cultured with SARS-CoV-2 spike peptides, sampled after COVID-19 vaccination. This clonotype was sampled from a human donor who received a COVID-19 vaccine. J is TRBJ2-7 and V is TRBV3-1 (or the pseudogene TRBV3-2); 10 bases are shared with TRBD1. Here the CDR3 reads CASSQTGGYYEQYF. DNA for the CDR3: TGTGCCAGCAGCCAGACAGGGGGCTACTACGAGCAGTACTTC.